The clone carrying this TCR beta chain was found many times. The sample belongs to a study of glioma-infiltrating T cells. Amplification of TCR alpha and beta CDR3 regions from RNA used iRepertoire nested multiplex PCR. TCRdb fed the multiplex PCR reads into MiXCR, producing one record per CDR3 protein. The sample records some 110,000 distinct CDR3 sequences, approximately 25% being singletons. The TCR comes from a human donor with low-grade glioma or glioblastoma, undergoing nonglioma brain surgery, or in good health (not recorded which). Specimen: glioma tissue, nonneoplastic brain tissue, or PBMCs (not recorded which).

The CDR3 bases are TGTGCCAGCAGCCCCAGCGGGAGCGACACAGATACGCAGTATTTT. Its protein product is CASSPSGSDTDTQYF. The J gene is TRBJ2-3, the V gene TRBV7-9; the match to TRBD2 covers 8 bases. CDR1 and CDR2 from the germline V gene are SEHNR and FQNEAQ (reference sequence). Losses at the gene ends were 5 bases for V and 2 bases for J; bases not matched to a gene: 6. The CDR3 consists of 15 residues.